This TCR beta chain appears in the sequencing data of a study of T cells in Graves' hyperthyroidism and ophthalmopathy. Study-wide points: Before onset, by a median of approximately 5.9 months, the model predicted ophthalmopathy. Ophthalmopathy and stable hyperthyroidism were told apart by a 13 V-J model.

CDR1 LNHDA and CDR2 SQIVND come from the germline V gene (reference sequence). The CDR3 loop spans 16 amino acids. After removal of 5 bases from V and 0 bases from J, the junction contained 5 bases not matched to a gene. For this clonotype: Its target is unknown.

Exclusion of a patient resulted from uncontrolled infection, other autoimmune disease, pregnancy or lactation. The PBMCs studied were ones that came from 10 ml fresh peripheral blood. Amplification yielded TCR beta CDR3 regions, with RNA transcripts as the source. In the first-round RT-PCR of the TCR CDR3, the HTBI primer set was used. TCRdb itself ran the multiplex PCR reads through MiXCR, one entry per CDR3 protein. The data contain roughly 630,000 distinct CDR3 sequences, less than 20% of them seen just once; the ten biggest clones take up approximately 7%. Source material: blood. V and J are TRBV19 and TRBJ2-2, with 8 bases fitting TRBD1. This clonotype was obtained from a woman aged 25 to 39 with Graves' hyperthyroidism. The CDR3 DNA follows: TGTGCCAGTAGTCCCCGGGACAGGCCGAACACCGGGGAGCTGTTTTTT. Translated, it gives CASSPRDRPNTGELFF.